The rows below give T cell receptor beta chains drawn from one sample of a study of vaccination and CD4 T cells after COVID-19. TCRdb re-derived calls from the PCR reads in MiXCR, one entry per CDR3 protein. The sample holds 25,000 or so distinct CDR3 sequences; 45% to 55% are singletons and the top ten take roughly 1%. Sample: CD4+ T cells from blood, taken before SARS-CoV-2 vaccination. The receptors come from a human donor who had recovered from COVID-19. CDR3s include the opening cysteine and the closing phenylalanine or tryptophan. D genes are given only for firm matches. Rows give clone size only sometimes, using once, few, many, or a class for an expanded clone.

j_call clone_size v_call d_call cdr3_aa cdr3_nt
TRBJ2-3 - TRBV6-5 TRBD2 CASSYSSGLAGGEDTQYF TGTGCCAGCAGTTACTCGTCGGGACTAGCGGGCGGGGAAGATACGCAGTATTTT
TRBJ1-5 - TRBV12-3/TRBV12-4 TRBD1 CASTAGTGGQPQHF TGTGCCAGCACCGCCGGGACAGGGGGTCAGCCCCAGCATTTT
TRBJ2-5 - TRBV28 TRBD2 CASSDRGRASRETQYF TGTGCCAGCAGTGATCGCGGGAGGGCCTCCCGGGAGACCCAGTACTTC
TRBJ2-1 - TRBV19 TRBD2 CASSGRLADYNEQFF TGTGCCAGTAGTGGGCGACTAGCGGACTACAATGAGCAGTTCTTC
TRBJ2-5 medium-sized TRBV19 TRBD1 CASSKPSGGGKETQYF TGTGCCAGTAGCAAACCCTCAGGGGGCGGAAAGGAGACCCAGTACTTC
TRBJ2-3 few TRBV28 - CASSPNGRRRTDTQYF TGTGCCAGCAGTCCCAACGGGCGGCGACGCACAGATACGCAGTATTTT
TRBJ2-3 - TRBV19 TRBD2 CASSPSGRAGDTQYF TGTGCCAGTAGTCCTAGCGGGAGGGCCGGGGATACGCAGTATTTT
TRBJ2-1 - TRBV20-1 TRBD2 CSAPLAGAGQFF TGCAGTGCTCCACTAGCGGGAGCGGGGCAGTTCTTC
TRBJ2-3 - TRBV7-3 - CASSLTGLGLEADTQYF TGTGCCAGCAGCTTAACAGGGTTGGGACTGGAGGCAGATACGCAGTATTTT
TRBJ2-3 few TRBV7-7 - CASSFTGTDTQYF TGTGCCAGCAGCTTCACAGGGACAGATACGCAGTATTTT
TRBJ2-3 medium-sized TRBV2 - CASNPPFTDTQYF TGTGCCAGCAACCCTCCCTTCACAGATACGCAGTATTTT
TRBJ2-2 few TRBV5-8 TRBD2 CASSLVGRTRFVRELFF TGTGCCAGCAGCTTGGTGGGGCGGACTAGATTCGTCCGGGAGCTGTTTTTT
TRBJ1-5 once TRBV5-1 - CASSLGDGNQPQHF TGCGCCAGCAGCTTGGGGGACGGTAATCAGCCCCAGCATTTT
TRBJ2-5 - TRBV6-2/TRBV6-3 TRBD1 CASSYRTGRGLVETQYF TGTGCCAGCAGTTACCGGACAGGGCGGGGATTGGTGGAGACCCAGTACTTC
TRBJ2-2 - TRBV20-1 TRBD1 CSAPLGQRSGELFF TGCAGTGCCCCGTTGGGACAGAGGAGCGGGGAGCTGTTTTTT
TRBJ2-5 - TRBV28 TRBD2 CASVGLRGQETQYF TGTGCCAGCGTGGGACTACGGGGACAAGAGACCCAGTACTTC
TRBJ1-2 - TRBV5-1 - CASSLDEDYGYTF TGCGCCAGCAGCTTGGACGAGGACTATGGCTACACCTTC
TRBJ2-5 - TRBV29-1 TRBD1 CSVLSDRANQETQYF TGCAGCGTTCTATCGGACAGGGCGAACCAAGAGACCCAGTACTTC
TRBJ1-3 - TRBV20-1 - CSGRSSGNTIYF TGCAGCGGCCGGAGCTCTGGAAACACCATATATTTT
TRBJ2-1 few TRBV7-9 - CASNSYNEQFF TGTGCCAGCAACTCCTACAATGAGCAGTTCTTC
TRBJ2-7 once TRBV20-1 - CSASAGRSSYEQYF TGCAGTGCTAGTGCGGGACGGTCCTCCTACGAGCAGTACTTC
TRBJ1-1 - TRBV20-1 - CIVRLNTEAFF TGCATCGTCAGATTGAACACTGAAGCTTTCTTT
TRBJ2-7 - TRBV5-1 - CASSLVGQTYEQYF TGCGCCAGCAGCTTGGTAGGACAGACCTACGAGCAGTACTTC
TRBJ2-2 few TRBV10-3 TRBD1 CAISESPGGRTGELFF TGTGCCATCAGTGAGTCGCCAGGGGGTCGGACCGGGGAGCTGTTTTTT
TRBJ2-3 few TRBV2 - CASSRSRSTDTQYF TGTGCCAGCAGCCGGTCCAGAAGCACAGATACGCAGTATTTT
TRBJ1-2 - TRBV20-1 - CSARETGISDYGYTF TGCAGTGCTAGAGAAACAGGGATAAGCGACTATGGCTACACCTTC
TRBJ2-1 - TRBV20-1 - CSARRPGSLVEQFF TGCAGTGCTAGACGACCGGGGAGTTTAGTTGAGCAGTTCTTC
TRBJ2-1 few TRBV7-9 - CASSLLSVGSYNEQFF TGTGCCAGCAGCTTACTTTCAGTGGGCAGCTACAATGAGCAGTTCTTC
TRBJ2-7 - TRBV7-9 TRBD2 CASSQPSREFSYEQYF TGTGCCAGCAGCCAGCCCTCGCGGGAGTTCTCCTACGAGCAGTACTTC
TRBJ1-1 once TRBV28 - CASNPPGAKGTEAFF TGTGCCAGCAACCCACCGGGGGCTAAAGGCACTGAAGCTTTCTTT
TRBJ1-2 - TRBV7-8 TRBD1 CASSLVRQGNYGYTF TGTGCCAGCAGCTTAGTTCGACAGGGTAACTATGGCTACACCTTC
TRBJ2-1 - TRBV7-2 - CASSLVPSGYEQFF TGTGCCAGCAGCTTAGTCCCTTCGGGCTATGAGCAGTTCTTC
TRBJ2-3 - TRBV20-1 TRBD2 CRVGLAAGPDTQYF TGCAGGGTGGGGCTAGCGGCGGGCCCAGATACGCAGTATTTT
TRBJ2-3 - TRBV6-5 TRBD1 CASSYTLGQGDTQYF TGTGCCAGCAGTTACACCCTCGGACAGGGTGATACGCAGTATTTT
TRBJ2-1 - TRBV6-1 - CASTNQGGRNSYNEQFF TGTGCCAGCACTAACCAAGGGGGGCGGAACTCCTACAATGAGCAGTTCTTC
TRBJ1-5 few TRBV7-6 TRBD1 CASGRDRAQHSNQPQHF TGTGCCAGCGGCCGGGACAGGGCCCAGCATAGCAATCAGCCCCAGCATTTT
TRBJ1-2 - TRBV18 - CASSPLASMGYGYTF TGTGCCAGCTCACCACTCGCATCTATGGGCTATGGCTACACCTTC
TRBJ2-1 - TRBV4-2 TRBD2 CASTLAGGGWEQFF TGTGCCAGCACCCTAGCGGGAGGAGGATGGGAGCAGTTCTTC
TRBJ2-1 - TRBV6-2/TRBV6-3 - CASSYGGLSEFF TGTGCCAGCAGTTATGGGGGACTTTCGGAGTTCTTC
TRBJ1-5 few TRBV6-5 - CASSYWQGSQPQHF TGTGCCAGCAGTTATTGGCAGGGAAGTCAGCCCCAGCATTTT
TRBJ2-7 - TRBV5-1 - CASSFSRVNEQYF TGCGCCAGCAGCTTTTCCAGGGTCAACGAGCAGTACTTC
TRBJ1-1 - TRBV20-1 TRBD1 CSAREKGTVGAFF TGCAGTGCTAGAGAGAAGGGGACAGTAGGAGCTTTCTTT
TRBJ1-1 - TRBV19 - CASSMSRNTEAFF TGTGCCAGTAGTATGTCCAGGAACACTGAAGCTTTCTTT
TRBJ2-1 - TRBV15 TRBD2 CATSGYVGLAGDDEQFF TGTGCCACAAGCGGGTACGTGGGGCTAGCGGGAGACGATGAGCAGTTCTTC
TRBJ1-2 - TRBV2 - CASSDDGKFNYGYTF TGTGCCAGCAGTGACGACGGAAAGTTTAACTATGGCTACACCTTC
TRBJ2-3 - TRBV19 TRBD2 CASSPNGREGLDTQYF TGTGCCAGTAGCCCGAATGGGCGGGAGGGGTTAGATACGCAGTATTTT
TRBJ1-6 - TRBV7-2 - CASSLVGDTNSPLHF TGTGCCAGCAGCTTAGTAGGGGACACGAATTCACCCCTCCACTTT
TRBJ1-5 few TRBV7-2 - CASSSGPYSNQPQHF TGTGCCAGCAGCTCTGGGCCCTATAGCAATCAGCCCCAGCATTTT
TRBJ2-1 few TRBV20-1 - CSVPARRGSYNEQFF TGCAGTGTTCCCGCTAGGAGGGGTTCCTACAATGAGCAGTTCTTC
TRBJ2-5 - TRBV11-2 TRBD2 CASSPSGGREETQYF TGTGCCAGCAGCCCCTCGGGGGGTCGAGAGGAGACCCAGTACTTC
TRBJ1-5 few TRBV28 - CASSGRGDGNQPQHF TGTGCCAGCAGTGGCAGGGGAGATGGCAATCAGCCCCAGCATTTT